The 27 T cell receptor beta chains reported below all come from one sample, sequenced in a study of shared clonotypes between healthy human individuals. Using immunoSEQ multiplex PCR, the repertoire was profiled, and TCRdb retains in-frame clones only, with some absent. The sample yields about 2.1 million clones, 80% to 95% seen once. Naive CD8 cells lacked CD45RO, underwent positive selection for CCR7 and left out terminally differentiated effector memory CD45RA+ cells. Specimen: naive CD8+ T cells from PBMCs. The receptors stem from a young man in good health. Some clones in this sample may be carry-over from other donors' samples.

The chain employs TRBV27 and TRBJ2-6; 8 positions match TRBD1. CDR3 length: 18 residues. V lost 2 bases and J lost 2; bases outside the gene matches: 8. Germline CDR1 is MNHEY and CDR2 is SMNVEV (reference sequence). CDR3: CASSLRAGGATGANVLTF. The CDR3 DNA is TGTGCCAGCAGTTTAAGGGCAGGGGGCGCGACTGGGGCCAACGTCCTGACTTTC.

V and J are TRBV7-2 and TRBJ2-7, with TRBD2 matching 11 bases. CDR1 is SGHTA, CDR2 FQGNSA, per germline. The CDR3 has 15 residues. Germline trimming cut 7 bases from V and 2 bases from J; bases unmatched to any gene: 7. CDR3 sequence: CASTLAGGIPYEQYF. CDR3 DNA sequence: TGTGCCAGCACTTTAGCGGGAGGGATACCCTACGAGCAGTACTTC. Filled out from reference TRBV7-2 and TRBJ2-7, the complete variable domain reads GAGVSQSPSNKVTEKGKDVELRCDPISGHTALYWYRQSLGQGLEFLIYFQGNSAPDKSGLPSDRFSAERTGGSVSTLTIQRTQQEDSAVYLCASTLAGGIPYEQYFGPGTRLTVT.

This clone was recorded only once. The rearrangement uses TRBV28 and TRBJ1-1; 10 bases line up with TRBD1. The germline V gene has CDR1 MDHEN and CDR2 SYDVKM. Germline trimming cut 5 bases from V and 5 bases from J; bases unmatched to any gene: 5. The CDR3 spans 14 residues. The CDR3 loop is CASSPWDRGTEAFF. The CDR3 bases are TGTGCCAGCAGTCCATGGGACAGGGGTACTGAAGCTTTCTTT.

The chain carries TRBV7-2 and TRBJ2-1; tentative D call: TRBD1 (6 bases). The CDR3 sequence is 15 residues long. In germline, CDR1 is SGHTA, CDR2 FQGNSA. The ends were cut back, 6 bases at V and 2 bases at J, with 14 bases in the middle. The CDR3 DNA reads as TGTGCCAGCAGGAAGACGCAGGGGCCCTACAATGAGCAGTTCTTC. It yields the protein CASRKTQGPYNEQFF. The full variable domain, rest sourced from reference TRBV7-2 and TRBJ2-1, is GAGVSQSPSNKVTEKGKDVELRCDPISGHTALYWYRQSLGQGLEFLIYFQGNSAPDKSGLPSDRFSAERTGGSVSTLTIQRTQQEDSAVYLCASRKTQGPYNEQFFGPGTRLTVL.

The rearrangement links TRBV5-1 to TRBJ2-7; 7 nucleotides align to TRBD1. Germline CDR1 and CDR2: SGHRS and YFSETQ. The CDR3 runs 13 residues. Trimming removed 3 bases from V and 7 bases from J; junction bases left unmatched: 7. The CDR3 DNA reads as TGCGCCAGCAGCTCCAGGGGGTCGGGGGAGCAGTACTTC. Amino acid sequence: CASSSRGSGEQYF.

V and J are TRBV28 and TRBJ2-1; TRBD2 matches at 11 bases. This CDR3 contains 18 residues. Germline-derived CDR1 and CDR2 are MDHEN and SYDVKM. The ends lost 5 bases at V and 0 bases at J; junction bases unmatched: 9. The CDR3 nucleotides are TGTGCCAGCAGTCCCCAGGGACTAGCGGTGAGCTCCTACAATGAGCAGTTCTTC. Translating gives CASSPQGLAVSSYNEQFF.

This chain links TRBV5-1 with TRBJ2-2; the match to TRBD1 covers 10 bases. The V and J ends lost 3 bases and 3 bases, in that order; junction bases with no gene match: 5. Germline V lookup: CDR1 SGHRS, CDR2 YFSETQ. CDR3 length: 16 amino acids. The CDR3 coding sequence is TGCGCCAGCAGCTCGGGACAGGGGTTTGACACCGGGGAGCTGTTTTTT. Its protein product is CASSSGQGFDTGELFF.

This clone was recorded a few times. The V and J genes are TRBV7-9 and TRBJ1-5; D gene uncertain. CDR1 and CDR2 from the germline V gene are SEHNR and FQNEAQ (reference sequence). V lost 4 bases to trimming and J lost 3 bases, with 4 bases between them. The CDR3 covers 12 residues. The CDR3 here is CASSYYNQPQHF. The CDR3, as DNA: TGTGCCAGCAGCTACTACAATCAGCCCCAGCATTTT. Full variable domain (missing parts from reference TRBV7-9 and TRBJ1-5): DTGVSQNPRHKITKRGQNVTFRCDPISEHNRLYWYRQTLGQGPEFLTYFQNEAQLEKSRLLSDRFSAERPKGSFSTLEIQRTEQGDSAMYLCASSYYNQPQHFGDGTRLSIL.

The V gene is TRBV11-2, the J gene TRBJ2-7; either TRBD1 or TRBD2 may supply D (6 bases each). Germline CDR1 SGHAT, CDR2 FQNNGV. V was cut by 2 bases and J by 3 bases, with 11 bases left in between. This CDR3 is 14 amino acids long. The chain's CDR3 is CASSLQGTFYEQYF. CDR3 sequence (DNA): TGTGCCAGCAGCTTACAGGGGACTTTCTACGAGCAGTACTTC.

V and J are TRBV19 and TRBJ2-7; the D gene is possibly TRBD1 (6 bases). The CDR3 has 14 amino acids. The germline CDR1 and CDR2 sequences are LNHDA and SQIVND (reference sequence). V dropped 4 bases and J dropped 5 bases, with 15 bases sitting between them. The CDR3 nucleotides read TGTGCCAGTAGTACAAACCACAGGGTCCACGAGCAGTACTTC. This sequence encodes CASSTNHRVHEQYF.

The chain uses TRBV25-1 and TRBJ2-1, with 7 bases that match TRBD1. The CDR3 is 14 amino acids. The V segment lost 4 bases and the J segment 8 bases; nucleotides outside the gene matches: 8. The germline gives CDR1 MGHDK, CDR2 SYGVNS. The CDR3: CASSARQGIDEQFF. Here the CDR3 DNA reads TGTGCCAGCAGTGCCAGACAGGGTATCGATGAGCAGTTCTTC.

The genes are TRBV6-6 and TRBJ2-7, with D unclear. Deletions cut 5 bases from V and 4 bases from J, with 12 bases between. The CDR3 extends over 13 amino acids. Germline values: CDR1 MNHNY, CDR2 SVGAGI (reference sequence). The CDR3, as DNA: TGTGCCAGCAGTCCTACTGAGAATTACGAGCAGTACTTC. This gives the protein CASSPTENYEQYF.

The chain carries TRBV4-2 and TRBJ2-1, with D perhaps matching TRBD1 (6 bases). The germline gives CDR1 LGHNA, CDR2 YNFKEQ. CDR3 length equals 17 residues. The V and J ends lost 0 bases and 3 bases respectively, with 15 bases between them. The CDR3 region has the DNA TGTGCCAGCAGCCAAGATAAACAGGGTAACTACTACAATGAGCAGTTCTTC. Its translation is CASSQDKQGNYYNEQFF.

This chain joins TRBV25-1 and TRBJ1-2, with 8 bases lining up with TRBD1. The trim removed 8 bases at V and 4 bases at J, leaving 9 bases unmatched. The CDR3 has 14 amino acids. Germline values: CDR1 MGHDK, CDR2 SYGVNS. The CDR3 DNA is TGTGCCAGCCAAGTAGGGACAGGTCGCTATGGCTACACCTTC. Its protein is CASQVGTGRYGYTF.

The chain links TRBV7-6 to TRBJ2-1; the D is unclear. The V and J ends lost 2 bases and 3 bases respectively, with 14 bases between them. Germline values: CDR1 SGHVS, CDR2 FNYEAQ. There are 16 residues in the CDR3. CDR3 region: CASSLNYKGVYNEQFF. CDR3 bases: TGTGCCAGCAGCTTAAATTATAAGGGCGTCTACAATGAGCAGTTCTTC.

The chain uses TRBV9 and TRBJ2-5; tentative D call: TRBD1 (5 bases). Trimming cost V 3 bases and J 0 bases, with 9 bases left between them. Germline V gene sequence: CDR1 SGDLS, CDR2 YYNGEE. The CDR3 is made up of 14 amino acids. The CDR3 DNA sequence: TGTGCCAGCAGCGCTGGACACTACCAAGAGACCCAGTACTTC. Translation gives CASSAGHYQETQYF.

A note on this clone: The same CDR3 arises from other DNA sequences in this sample as well. The chain is built from TRBV27 and TRBJ2-2; D is uncertain. The CDR3 covers 13 residues. The V gene's germline CDR1 is MNHEY and CDR2 SMNVEV (reference sequence). V gave up 5 bases and J gave up 0 bases, with 4 bases separating them. The CDR3 region is CASSPTNTGELFF. The CDR3 DNA follows: TGTGCCAGCAGTCCGACGAACACCGGGGAGCTGTTTTTT.

This chain links TRBV28 with TRBJ1-1; maybe TRBD1 (6 bases). CDR3 size: 13 residues. Trimming removed 3 bases at V and 7 bases at J, with 12 bases between. The germline CDR1 and CDR2 sequences are MDHEN and SYDVKM. The CDR3 region has the DNA TGTGCCAGCAGTTTTATTGAGGGGGGTGAAGCTTTCTTT. Translation gives CASSFIEGGEAFF.

A single count supports this clone. This rearrangement joins TRBV27 to TRBJ2-1, with D possibly TRBD2 on 5 matching bases. In germline, CDR1 is MNHEY, CDR2 SMNVEV (reference sequence). The V end lost 6 bases, the J end lost 10 bases, and 13 bases lay between the germline ends. This CDR3 is 12 amino acids long. The CDR3 region has the DNA TGTGCCAGCAGGAACAAAGGGAGCGAGCAGTTCTTC. Translation gives CASRNKGSEQFF.

The chain joins TRBV13 to TRBJ2-1; 8 bases agree with TRBD2. The ends lost 8 bases at V and 5 bases at J; junction bases unmatched: 11. The CDR3 runs 15 residues. Germline V CDR1 and CDR2: PRHDT, FYEKMQ (reference sequence). CDR3 loop: CASGSSGTRDNEQFF. The CDR3 nucleotides read TGTGCCAGCGGGTCCTCTGGGACTAGAGACAATGAGCAGTTCTTC.

This clone was recorded only once. Different DNA sequences within this sample yield the same CDR3. The chain recombines TRBV5-6 with TRBJ1-1; TRBD1 aligns across 7 bases. The V gene end was trimmed by 0 bases and the J gene end by 5 bases; junction bases not matched to a gene: 1. Germline V gene lookup returns CDR1 SGHDT and CDR2 YYEEEE. This CDR3 has 13 residues. The CDR3 sequence: CASSLVRGTEAFF. The CDR3 DNA reads as TGTGCCAGCAGCTTGGTCAGGGGGACTGAAGCTTTCTTT.

V usage is TRBV7-9 and J usage is TRBJ2-5; tentative D call: TRBD1 (5 bases). The CDR3 has 17 amino acids. Trimming left V 1 base short and J 1 base short, with 16 bases between. Germline V gives CDR1 SEHNR, CDR2 FQNEAQ (reference sequence). CDR3 bases: TGTGCCAGCAGCTTAGTAGAGCAGGGATCGGGCCAAGAGACCCAGTACTTC. Protein: CASSLVEQGSGQETQYF. Using reference TRBV7-9 and TRBJ2-5 for the parts outside the CDR3, the full variable domain is DTGVSQNPRHKITKRGQNVTFRCDPISEHNRLYWYRQTLGQGPEFLTYFQNEAQLEKSRLLSDRFSAERPKGSFSTLEIQRTEQGDSAMYLCASSLVEQGSGQETQYFGPGTRLLVL.

This chain links TRBV7-8 with TRBJ2-7; D gene uncertain. The V end was cut by 0 bases, the J end by 0 bases, with 6 bases between. From germline, CDR1 is SGHVS and CDR2 FQNEAQ. The CDR3 runs to 14 residues. The CDR3 sequence is CASSLAAYSYEQYF. The CDR3 nucleotides read TGTGCCAGCAGCTTAGCGGCCTACTCCTACGAGCAGTACTTC.

V and J are TRBV5-1 and TRBJ1-1; D uncertain. Germline V gives CDR1 SGHRS, CDR2 YFSETQ. V shed 0 bases and J shed 6 bases, with 18 bases lying between them. The CDR3 is made up of 16 amino acids. The DNA of the CDR3 is TGCGCCAGCAGCTTGGCTCCTAGGACGGGAGGGCCTGAAGCTTTCTTT. Protein sequence: CASSLAPRTGGPEAFF.

This clone was found once. The V call is TRBV10-3, the J call TRBJ2-1, with D perhaps matching TRBD2 (6 bases). The CDR3 covers 11 residues. Germline assignment: CDR1 ENHRY and CDR2 SYGVKD. V shed 8 bases and J shed 8 bases, with 10 bases lying between them. The chain's CDR3 is CAIGPGDEQFF. CDR3 DNA sequence: TGTGCCATCGGGCCGGGGGATGAGCAGTTCTTC.

The chain couples TRBV28 to TRBJ1-1; D might be TRBD1 (5 bases). Between the trimmed V and J ends, which lost 6 bases and 0 bases, there was a span of 17 bases. CDR1 is MDHEN, CDR2 SYDVKM, per germline. The CDR3 has 16 residues. As DNA, the CDR3 is TGTGCCAGCAGGATGGGAGTCAGGGAGATGAACACTGAAGCTTTCTTT. Translation: CASRMGVREMNTEAFF. The full variable domain, completed using reference TRBV28 and TRBJ1-1, is DVKVTQSSRYLVKRTGEKVFLECVQDMDHENMFWYRQDPGLGLRLIYFSYDVKMKEKGDIPEGYSVSREKKERFSLILESASTNQTSMYLCASRMGVREMNTEAFFGQGTRLTVV.

As regards this clone: Other DNA sequences of this sample code for an identical CDR3. V is TRBV11-1 and J is TRBJ2-2; D not resolved. The germline CDR1 and CDR2 sequences are SGHAT and FQDESV (reference sequence). This CDR3 has 12 residues. The ends were cut back, 3 bases at V and 4 bases at J, with 3 bases in the middle. The CDR3 reads CASSLGTGELFF. The CDR3 nucleotides read TGTGCCAGCAGCTTGGGCACCGGGGAGCTGTTTTTT.